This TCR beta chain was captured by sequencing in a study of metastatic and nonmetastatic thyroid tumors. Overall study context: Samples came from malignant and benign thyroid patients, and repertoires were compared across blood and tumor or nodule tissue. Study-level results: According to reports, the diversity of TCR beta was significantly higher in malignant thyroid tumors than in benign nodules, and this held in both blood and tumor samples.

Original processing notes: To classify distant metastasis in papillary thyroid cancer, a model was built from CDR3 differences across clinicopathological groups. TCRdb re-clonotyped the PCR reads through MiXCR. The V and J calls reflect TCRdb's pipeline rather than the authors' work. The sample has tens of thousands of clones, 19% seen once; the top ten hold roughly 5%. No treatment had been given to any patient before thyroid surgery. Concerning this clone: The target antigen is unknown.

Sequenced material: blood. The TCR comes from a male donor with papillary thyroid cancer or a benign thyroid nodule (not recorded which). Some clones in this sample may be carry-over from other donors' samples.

CDR3 protein: CASRHRDNYGYTF. The CDR3 coding sequence is TGTGCCAGCAGACACAGGGATAACTATGGCTACACCTTC. The rearrangement joins TRBV3-1 to TRBJ1-2; D possibly corresponds to TRBD1 (6 bases). The CDR3 has 13 residues. Per the germline V gene, CDR1 is LGHDT and CDR2 is YNNKEL (reference sequence). V was shortened by 6 bases and J by 1 base, with 9 bases between the two germline ends.